This T cell receptor (beta chain) originates from a study of cytomegalovirus exposure and HLA in healthy donors. The wider study: The 100 to 150 validation repertoires matched the 666 first-cohort repertoires in platform, a later analysis reported.

The CDR3 loop spans 14 amino acids. J lost 10 bases, V lost 0 bases, and 2 bases had no gene match. Germline assignment: CDR1 LGHNA and CDR2 YSLEER. Study findings and constraints: According to a subsequent analysis, TCR clusters from the first cohort were inclined to appear together in the roughly 120 validation repertoires. The classifier reportedly diagnosed cytomegalovirus status with high specificity and sensitivity.

Note on this clone: Its antigen is unidentified.

The validation cohort, a group of over a hundred subjects, included the donors and was separate from the roughly 620-subject first cohort. The assay was immunoSEQ multiplex PCR, and TCRdb's table has in-frame clones only and misses some. The data show approximately 150,000 clones, more than 85% seen once. Sequencing was carried out using PBMCs. The receptor comes from a man between 18 and 29 years old in good health and CMV-seronegative. V usage is TRBV4-3 and J usage is TRBJ2-1; 11 positions match TRBD2. The CDR3 DNA sequence: TGCGCCAGCAGCCAAGATATAGCGGGAGGGGAGCAGTTCTTC. Protein sequence: CASSQDIAGGEQFF.